This TCR beta chain was sequenced for a study of blood T cell repertoires in COVID-19 (TCRdb year 2020). In the study overall: Collaborator samples came from the United States, Italy and Spain and covered acute and convalescent phases of COVID-19. The material from the prospective study consisted of cDNA or gDNA derived from T cells, B-cell-depleted T cells, or PBMCs. Deeply sampled blood TCRbeta repertoires from subjects exposed to, actively infected with, or recovered from COVID-19 were included in the dataset. The repertoires were released in a freely available public database meant as a resource for research on the immune response to SARS-CoV-2. Samples came from the ongoing ImmuneRACE study (first 160 participants) plus 1,254 subjects from 6 global collaborators. Nearly every sample came with metadata listing a de-identified subject ID, COVID-19 status, age in years and sex. Where available, HLA class I and class II types were obtained from metadata supplied by the sample provider rather than from assay-based typing.

What the research found in general, with its limitations: The amount of clinical and demographic metadata varied by source and participant and was provided uncurated.

This clone has only one observation. No antigen is known for it. Base qualities are not at hand, and no much larger clone is one base apart. TCRbeta CDR3 regions were amplified from genomic DNA by means of the immunoSEQ Assay, a bias-controlled multiplex PCR. Under the source paper's analysis protocol: Nucleated cell counts per sample were estimated from amplification of reference gene primers within the assay. To quantify the absolute abundance of each unique TCRbeta CDR3 rearrangement, sequence reads were collapsed and filtered. For each sample, productive Simpson clonality was calculated as the square root of Simpson's diversity index across productive rearrangements. TCRdb obtained this table from immuneACCESS and retained in-frame rearrangements with V and J assigned. These tables miss some clones; where compared with another copy, unresolved V genes account for less than half of the shortfall, and the remainder is unexplained. V, J and clone size are taken as reported in that table, and D and trimming were inferred from the DNA itself. The sample table contains about 300,000 clones; only one count was recorded for roughly 88% of them. 5.5% to 8.5% of the sample is held by the ten biggest clonotypes.

Another Seattle source contributed samples from volunteer blood donors who had recovered from COVID-19. Whole blood was collected in K2EDTA tubes by collaborating institutions according to the institutions' own protocols. Collaborator samples were shipped for TCRbeta analysis as frozen whole blood, isolated PBMCs, or DNA extracted from either sample type. Sequenced sample: peripheral blood. The receptor was isolated from a woman between 25 and 40 years old who had recovered from COVID-19.

The DNA sequence is given as TGCAGTGCTAGTCCGGGACTAGCGGGGTGGGGGACAGATACGCAGTATTTT. Translated, this gives CSASPGLAGWGTDTQYF. The sequence is built from TRBV20-1 and TRBJ2-3; 13 of the junction bases match TRBD2. Relative to germline, V is missing 3 bases and J is missing 3 bases, with 9 bases of the junction outside any gene match. As encoded in the germline V gene (reference sequence), CDR1 is DFQATT while CDR2 is SNEGSKA. Measured from the cysteine to the phenylalanine, the CDR3 is 17 residues long. Kept here is only the CDR3 DNA, which spans 51 bases and is read in frame from base 1.